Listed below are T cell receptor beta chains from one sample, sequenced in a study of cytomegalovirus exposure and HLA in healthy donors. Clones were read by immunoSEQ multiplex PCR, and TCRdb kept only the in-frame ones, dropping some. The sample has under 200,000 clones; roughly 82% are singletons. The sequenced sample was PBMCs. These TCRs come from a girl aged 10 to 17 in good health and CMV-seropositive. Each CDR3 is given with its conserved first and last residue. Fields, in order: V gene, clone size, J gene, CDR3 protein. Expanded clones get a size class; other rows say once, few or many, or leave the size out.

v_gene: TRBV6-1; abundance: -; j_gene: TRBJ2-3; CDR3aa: CASSDDRGGTDTQYF
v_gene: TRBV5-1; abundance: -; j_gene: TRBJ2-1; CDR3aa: CASSSTSGYYNEQFF
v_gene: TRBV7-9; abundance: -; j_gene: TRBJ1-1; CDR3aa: CASSSIYRDRGTEAFF
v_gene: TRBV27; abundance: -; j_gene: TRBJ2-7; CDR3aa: CASRPGLANHEQYF
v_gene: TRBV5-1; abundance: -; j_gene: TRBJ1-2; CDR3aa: CASSYPGQGEYDYTF
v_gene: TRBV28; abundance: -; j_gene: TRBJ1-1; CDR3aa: CASPDRANTEAFF
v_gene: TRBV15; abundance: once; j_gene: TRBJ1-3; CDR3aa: CATSRQGSGNTIYF
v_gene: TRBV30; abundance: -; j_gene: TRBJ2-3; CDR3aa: CAWSVSRVSTDTQYF
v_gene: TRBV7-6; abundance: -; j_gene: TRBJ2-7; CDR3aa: CASSQRLEGHEQYF
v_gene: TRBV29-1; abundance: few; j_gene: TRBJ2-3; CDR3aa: CSVVIWDRDPDTQYF
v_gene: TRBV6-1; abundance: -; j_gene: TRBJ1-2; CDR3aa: CASRRQGIGYGYTF
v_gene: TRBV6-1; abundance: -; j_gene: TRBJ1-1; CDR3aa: CASSDAGQGLNTEAFF
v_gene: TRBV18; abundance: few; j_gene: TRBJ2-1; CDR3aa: CASSPPAGYNEQFF
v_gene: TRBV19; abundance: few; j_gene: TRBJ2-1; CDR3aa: CASRKAGGALSEQFF
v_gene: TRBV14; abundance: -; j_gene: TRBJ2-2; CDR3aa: CASSHLIPWGDGELFF
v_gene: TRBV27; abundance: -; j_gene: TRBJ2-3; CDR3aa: CASSFLRALDTQYF
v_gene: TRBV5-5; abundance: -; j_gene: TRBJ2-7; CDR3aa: CASSLYRNSVYEQYF
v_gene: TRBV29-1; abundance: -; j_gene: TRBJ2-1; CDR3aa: CSARQGSYNEQFF
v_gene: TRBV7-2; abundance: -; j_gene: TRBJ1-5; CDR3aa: CASSFGGRAENQPQHF
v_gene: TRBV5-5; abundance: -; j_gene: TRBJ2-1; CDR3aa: CASSLWTSGNRDNEQFF
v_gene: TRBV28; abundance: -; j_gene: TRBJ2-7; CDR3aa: CASSLAVGEQYF
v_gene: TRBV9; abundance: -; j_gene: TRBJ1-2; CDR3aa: CASSEAPLRVLDYGYTF
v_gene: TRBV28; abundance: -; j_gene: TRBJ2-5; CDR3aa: CASSFNAGGGREDRETQYF
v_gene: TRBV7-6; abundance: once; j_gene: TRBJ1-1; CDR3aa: CASSLGEGSEAFF
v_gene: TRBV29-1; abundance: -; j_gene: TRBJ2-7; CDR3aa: CSVGGTSGGSSSYEQYF
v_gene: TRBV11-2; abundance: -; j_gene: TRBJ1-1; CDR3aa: CASLTRGTEAFF
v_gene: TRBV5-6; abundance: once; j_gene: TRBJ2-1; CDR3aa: CASSPGLAESYNEQFF
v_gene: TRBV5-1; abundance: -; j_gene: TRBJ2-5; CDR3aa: CASSLGRLAGGLETQYF
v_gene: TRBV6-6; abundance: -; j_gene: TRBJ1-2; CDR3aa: CASSYSPGGDGYTF
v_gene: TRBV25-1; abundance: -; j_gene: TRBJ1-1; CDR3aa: CASSTGFTTEAFF
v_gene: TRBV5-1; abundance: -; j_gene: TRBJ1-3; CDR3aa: CASSPGTGGYGNTIYF
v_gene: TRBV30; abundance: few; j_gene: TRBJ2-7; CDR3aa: CAWSNAVGQGYEQYF
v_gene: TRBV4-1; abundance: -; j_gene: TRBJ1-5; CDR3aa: CASSQGGGGTLPQHF
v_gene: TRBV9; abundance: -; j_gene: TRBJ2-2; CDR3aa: CASSVEGVTGELFF
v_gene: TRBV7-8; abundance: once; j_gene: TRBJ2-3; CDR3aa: CASSQSGSYTDTQYF
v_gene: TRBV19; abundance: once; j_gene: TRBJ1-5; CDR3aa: CASSLRQENQPQHF
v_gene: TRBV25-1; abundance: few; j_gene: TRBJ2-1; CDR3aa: CASSEGTSAYNEQFF
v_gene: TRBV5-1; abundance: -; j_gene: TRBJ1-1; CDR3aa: CASSLGDRDTEAFF
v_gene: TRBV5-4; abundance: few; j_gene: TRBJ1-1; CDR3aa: CASSGTRDTEAFF
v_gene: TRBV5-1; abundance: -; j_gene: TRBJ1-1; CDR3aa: CASSLQGQTRTEAFF
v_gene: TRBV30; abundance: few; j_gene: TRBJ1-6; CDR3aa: CAWSFSSYNSPLHF
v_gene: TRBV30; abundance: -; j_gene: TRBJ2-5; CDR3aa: CAWGRGQETQYF
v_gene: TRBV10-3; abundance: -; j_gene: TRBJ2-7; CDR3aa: CAISGGLAGGSTYEQYF
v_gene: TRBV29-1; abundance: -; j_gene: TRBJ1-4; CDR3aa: CSVNPDAGQPEKLFF
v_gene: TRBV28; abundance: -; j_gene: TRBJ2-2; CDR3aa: CASSSWADTNTGELFF
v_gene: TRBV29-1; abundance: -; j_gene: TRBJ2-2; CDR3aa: CSVEDRETEPNTGELFF
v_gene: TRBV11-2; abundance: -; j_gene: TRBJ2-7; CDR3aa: CASSLATRRSYEQYF
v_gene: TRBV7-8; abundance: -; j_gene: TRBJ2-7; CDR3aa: CASTTGTGGYEQYF
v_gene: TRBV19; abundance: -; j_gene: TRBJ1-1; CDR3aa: CASSVGGADLGTEAFF